These 32 T cell receptor beta chains originate from one sample sequenced in a study of blood T cells in healthy people across ages. The second PCR ran about 6 to 11 cycles with a sample-barcoded 5' primer and J-beta primers. TCRdb re-called the 5' RACE reads with MiXCR, one entry per CDR3 protein. The sample holds hundreds of thousands of distinct CDR3 sequences, 25% to 35% seen once. Sequencing was carried out using blood. These receptors were taken from a woman of 80 years or more in good health.

This clonotype turned up a few times. This may arise from a read error, as a much more abundant clone is one base away. This sequence joins TRBV5-1 and TRBJ2-7; 11 bases match TRBD2. This CDR3 is 16 amino acids long. Germline lookup yields CDR1 SGHRS and CDR2 YFSETQ. With V trimmed by 0 bases and J by 7 bases, 9 bases remained unmatched. CDR3 loop: CASSLGLAGNHNEQYF. CDR3 DNA: TGCGCCAGCAGCTTGGGACTAGCGGGGAATCACAATGAGCAGTACTTC.

This clonotype appeared many times. The chain recombines TRBV28 with TRBJ2-7; D uncertain. Germline CDR1 MDHEN, CDR2 SYDVKM. V was shortened by 5 bases and J by 2 bases, with 10 bases between the two germline ends. The CDR3 length is 13 residues. The DNA of the CDR3 is TGTGCCAGCAGTCCCCCAGCTACCTACGAGCAGTACTTC. Translating gives CASSPPATYEQYF.

The chain couples TRBV7-9 to TRBJ2-3; 9 bases match TRBD1. The length of the CDR3 is 15 residues. The V segment lost 1 base and the J segment 5 bases; nucleotides outside the gene matches: 4. Germline loops: CDR1 SEHNR, CDR2 FQNEAQ (reference sequence). This CDR3 is CASSLGGTGKDTQYF. CDR3 in DNA: TGTGCCAGCAGCTTAGGGGGGACAGGGAAAGATACGCAGTATTTT. The full variable domain, its missing parts supplied by reference TRBV7-9 and TRBJ2-3, is DTGVSQNPRHKITKRGQNVTFRCDPISEHNRLYWYRQTLGQGPEFLTYFQNEAQLEKSRLLSDRFSAERPKGSFSTLEIQRTEQGDSAMYLCASSLGGTGKDTQYFGPGTRLTVL.

This clonotype was observed at least ten times. The gene calls are TRBV5-5 and TRBJ1-2; TRBD1 matches 9 bases. The V gene end was trimmed by 0 bases and the J gene end by 5 bases; junction bases not matched to a gene: 5. The V gene's germline CDR1 is SGHKS and CDR2 YYEKEE (reference sequence). The CDR3 has 15 residues. Here the CDR3 DNA reads TGTGCCAGCAGCTTGGTACAGGGGGCAGGGTATGGCTACACCTTC. Amino acid sequence: CASSLVQGAGYGYTF.

This clonotype has at least ten counts. The chain is built from TRBV7-9 and TRBJ2-4, with 7 bases matching TRBD1. V gave up 7 bases and J gave up 4 bases; unmatched junction bases: 7. The length of the CDR3 is 14 residues. Germline CDR1 reads SEHNR; CDR2 reads FQNEAQ (reference sequence). CDR3 amino acids: CASIESGQKNIQYF. The DNA for the CDR3 is TGTGCCAGCATAGAGTCGGGACAGAAAAACATTCAGTACTTC.

At least ten counts were recorded for this clonotype. The V gene is TRBV10-2, the J gene TRBJ2-1; 7 nucleotides match TRBD2. This CDR3 contains 15 residues. V was clipped by 2 bases and J by 9 bases; unmatched bases: 10. Germline lookup yields CDR1 WSHSY and CDR2 SAAADI. CDR3: CASSEGSGRYGEQFF. DNA of the CDR3: TGCGCCAGCAGTGAGGGTAGCGGGCGCTATGGTGAGCAGTTCTTC.

This clonotype appeared many times. The chain employs TRBV7-9 and TRBJ2-4; 12 bases match TRBD1. Trimming cost V 0 bases and J 4 bases; bases outside gene matches: 7. This CDR3 is built from 18 residues. Germline CDR1 and CDR2: SEHNR and FQNEAQ (reference sequence). As DNA, the CDR3 is TGTGCCAGCAGCTTAGCCCCCGGGACAGGGGGCCCTAAAAACATTCAGTACTTC. It is translated as CASSLAPGTGGPKNIQYF.

This clonotype was detected only a few times. J is TRBJ1-4 and V is TRBV10-2; 7 bases are a match to TRBD1. This CDR3 is built from 13 residues. After removal of 8 bases from V and 4 bases from J, the junction contained 4 bases not matched to a gene. The V gene's germline CDR1 is WSHSY and CDR2 SAAADI. The CDR3 bases are TGCGCCAGCGGGGGGACAGTTAATGAAAAACTGTTTTTT. Its translation is CASGGTVNEKLFF.

The chain joins TRBV20-1 to TRBJ2-3; 16 nucleotides line up with TRBD2. The CDR3 runs 16 residues. Germline CDR1 and CDR2: DFQATT and SNEGSKA (reference sequence). V was clipped by 6 bases and J by 2 bases; unmatched bases: 5. The CDR3 reads CSATGLAGGNTDTQYF. The CDR3 bases are TGCAGTGCAACGGGACTAGCGGGGGGGAACACAGATACGCAGTATTTT.

About this clonotype itself: This sequence may be a read error, since a much larger clone differs from it by one base. V is TRBV16 and J is TRBJ1-5, with D maybe TRBD1 (6 bases). The CDR3 consists of 15 residues. Germline V gives CDR1 KGHSY, CDR2 FQNENV. The CDR3: CTSSADRHSNQPQHF. The CDR3 nucleotides are TGTACCAGCAGCGCCGACAGGCATAGCAATCAGCCCCAGCATTTT.

This clonotype was seen at least ten times. V is TRBV20-1 and J is TRBJ2-1; D might be TRBD1 or TRBD2, each matching 6 bases. CDR1 is DFQATT and CDR2 is SNEGSKA in the germline V gene (reference sequence). The CDR3 has 15 amino acids. Trimming shortened V by 3 bases and J by 0 bases, and 12 bases separated the two germline ends. The CDR3, as DNA: TGCAGTGCTAGGGATCGGGGGCTCTCCTACAATGAGCAGTTCTTC. This sequence encodes CSARDRGLSYNEQFF.

The chain couples TRBV5-1 to TRBJ1-1; D not certain. The CDR3 is 14 amino acids. Germline CDR1 reads SGHRS; CDR2 reads YFSETQ. V was pared by 3 bases and J by 1 base, with 10 bases between. The CDR3 spells CASSWRAENTEAFF. CDR3 sequence (DNA): TGCGCCAGCAGCTGGAGGGCAGAGAACACTGAAGCTTTCTTT.

There are a few counts of this clonotype. The chain carries TRBV7-2 and TRBJ1-3, with D unresolved. V lost 2 bases and J lost 6, with 11 bases in between. Germline V gene lookup returns CDR1 SGHTA and CDR2 FQGNSA. This CDR3 region has 14 residues. CDR3 protein: CASSLNRAVNTIYF. The CDR3 DNA is TGTGCCAGCAGCTTAAATAGAGCCGTAAACACCATATATTTT.

This clonotype has ten or more counts. This chain connects TRBV5-5 to TRBJ1-5; D remains unclear. V was cut by 5 bases and J by 7 bases, with 13 bases left in between. The CDR3 length is 13 residues. Germline lookup yields CDR1 SGHKS and CDR2 YYEKEE (reference sequence). The CDR3 DNA is TGTGCCAGCAGTCCCGGACTGAGGCAGCCCCAGCATTTT. Amino acids: CASSPGLRQPQHF.

Ten or more counts support this clonotype. The chain uses TRBV20-1 and TRBJ2-1; TRBD2 aligns across 10 bases. Trimming took 6 bases from V and 6 from J; bases not matched to a gene: 14. The germline V gene has CDR1 DFQATT and CDR2 SNEGSKA (reference sequence). This CDR3 is 16 amino acids long. The chain's CDR3 is CSALKTSGSSLNEQFF. The CDR3 DNA reads as TGCAGTGCCCTTAAGACTAGCGGGTCTTCGCTCAATGAGCAGTTCTTC.

The chain uses TRBV20-1 and TRBJ2-1, with unresolved D. Germline V gene lookup returns CDR1 DFQATT and CDR2 SNEGSKA (reference sequence). This CDR3 contains 16 residues. V gave up 1 base and J gave up 0 bases, with 13 bases separating them. In nucleotides, the CDR3 is TGCAGTGCTAGAGGACAACGGGCCCTCTCCTACAATGAGCAGTTCTTC. This gives the protein CSARGQRALSYNEQFF.

This chain links TRBV5-1 with TRBJ2-1; 8 bases align to TRBD2. This CDR3 is 16 amino acids long. V dropped 4 bases and J dropped 3; count of bases not matched to a gene: 9. CDR1 and CDR2 (germline): SGHRS, YFSETQ. This CDR3 reads CASSEIPGLDYNEQFF. CDR3 DNA sequence: TGCGCCAGCAGCGAAATTCCGGGACTAGACTACAATGAGCAGTTCTTC.

The gene calls are TRBV20-1 and TRBJ2-3; TRBD2 matches 13 bases. Germline V CDR1 and CDR2: DFQATT, SNEGSKA (reference sequence). V lost 3 bases to trimming and J lost 3 bases; unmatched junction nucleotides: 3. The CDR3 totals 15 residues. CDR3 bases: TGCAGTGCTAGCGGGACTAGCGGGGAGACAGATACGCAGTATTTT. Encoded protein: CSASGTSGETDTQYF.

J is TRBJ2-5 and V is TRBV7-9; 7 bases are a match to TRBD1. J was trimmed by 4 bases and V by 5 bases; bases with no gene match: 4. This CDR3 is 13 amino acids long. Per the germline V gene, CDR1 is SEHNR and CDR2 is FQNEAQ (reference sequence). DNA for the CDR3: TGTGCCAGCAGCGGAACAGGGGTAGAGACCCAGTACTTC. It yields the protein CASSGTGVETQYF.

The V gene is TRBV11-2, the J gene TRBJ2-5; 10 positions match TRBD1. The end of the DNA fits TRBJ2-7 better, so the J call may be wrong. Germline CDR1 reads SGHAT; CDR2 reads FQNNGV. This CDR3 is built from 14 residues. In nucleotides, the CDR3 is TGTGCCAGCAGCCAGACAGGGGGCATCTACGAGCAGTACTTC. Translation gives CASSQTGGIYEQYF.

Note on this clonotype: Being one base from a much bigger clone, this may be a read error. CDR3 sequence reads: CSARMRLGISYEQYF. In nucleotides, the CDR3 is TGCAGTGCTAGAATGCGACTGGGGATCTCCTACGAGCAGTACTTC. The chain carries TRBV20-1 and TRBJ2-7; D ambiguous. The length of the CDR3 is 15 residues. Trimming removed 2 bases at V and 0 bases at J, with 14 bases between. From germline, CDR1 is DFQATT and CDR2 SNEGSKA (reference sequence).

This clonotype was seen a handful of times. V and J are TRBV20-1 and TRBJ2-1; D is uncertain. The germline V gene has CDR1 DFQATT and CDR2 SNEGSKA (reference sequence). The length of the CDR3 is 14 residues. Between the trimmed V and J ends, which lost 6 bases and 2 bases, there was a span of 14 bases. The CDR3 region is CSAPGRSPYNEQFF. As DNA, the CDR3 is TGCAGTGCCCCGGGCAGAAGCCCCTACAATGAGCAGTTCTTC.

The chain combines TRBV2 with TRBJ2-7, with 12 positions matching TRBD1. The CDR3 totals 13 residues. The germline CDR1 and CDR2 sequences are SNHLY and FYNNEI. The CDR3: CASYRPGTGGEFV. The CDR3 DNA is TGTGCCAGCTACCGTCCCGGGACAGGGGGCGAATTCGTC.

This chain connects TRBV6-1 to TRBJ2-3; a possible D gene is TRBD2 (6 bases). The germline CDR1 and CDR2 sequences are MNHNS and SASEGT. Trimming pared 2 bases from V and 2 bases from J, leaving 17 bases between. This CDR3 region has 17 residues. In DNA form, the CDR3 reads TGTGCCAGCAGTGAAATGGCTAGTGGGGGACTCACAGATACGCAGTATTTT. Amino acids: CASSEMASGGLTDTQYF.

The rearrangement uses TRBV6-1 and TRBJ1-5; D uncertain. V was cut by 2 bases and J by 0 bases, with 8 bases left in between. Germline values: CDR1 MNHNS, CDR2 SASEGT. CDR3 length: 15 amino acids. CDR3 bases: TGTGCCAGCAGTGAATTAGGGATTAGCAATCAGCCCCAGCATTTT. Amino acid sequence: CASSELGISNQPQHF.

This clonotype was recorded once. This chain joins TRBV4-2 and TRBJ2-3, with D possibly TRBD1 on 5 matching bases. Deletions cut 3 bases from V and 2 bases from J, with 18 bases between. CDR1 and CDR2 (germline): LGHNA, YNFKEQ. This CDR3 is built from 17 residues. In DNA form, the CDR3 reads TGTGCCAGCAGCCATACCCGGGCAGGGTATAACACAGATACGCAGTATTTT. The encoded protein is CASSHTRAGYNTDTQYF.

Turning to this clonotype: A much larger clone lies one base from this, so it may be a read error. The chain joins TRBV5-1 to TRBJ2-5; maybe TRBD2 (5 bases). This CDR3 spans 12 amino acids. Germline-derived CDR1 and CDR2 are SGHRS and YFSETQ. Trimming removed 0 bases from V and 13 bases from J, with 13 bases in between. CDR3 sequence: CASSLETNNLYF. CDR3 coding DNA: TGCGCCAGCAGCTTGGAGACTAACAATTTGTACTTC.

The chain joins TRBV7-9 to TRBJ1-5; D perhaps matches TRBD1 (5 bases). This CDR3 spans 15 amino acids. Between the trimmed V and J ends, which lost 5 bases and 4 bases, there was a span of 15 bases. Per the germline V gene, CDR1 is SEHNR and CDR2 is FQNEAQ (reference sequence). This CDR3 reads CASSAVGDPNQPQHF. The CDR3 DNA is TGTGCCAGCAGCGCGGTGGGGGATCCTAATCAGCCCCAGCATTTT.

V and J are TRBV27 and TRBJ2-7; the match to TRBD2 covers 8 bases. V gave up 7 bases and J gave up 0 bases; unmatched junction bases: 5. Germline V gene lookup returns CDR1 MNHEY and CDR2 SMNVEV (reference sequence). This CDR3 region has 14 residues. The CDR3 loop reads CASKLGTSSYEQYF. The CDR3 DNA reads as TGTGCCAGCAAATTGGGGACTAGCTCCTACGAGCAGTACTTC.

This chain links TRBV5-1 with TRBJ2-5; 8 bases fit TRBD2. The DNA end favors TRBJ2-7, so the J call may be wrong. The germline V gene has CDR1 SGHRS and CDR2 YFSETQ. This CDR3 has 15 amino acids. The DNA of the CDR3 is TGCGCCAGCAGCCCCCGCGGGGGGACTTTATACGAGCAGTACTTC. Amino acid sequence: CASSPRGGTLYEQYF.

This clonotype was seen ten or more times. V gene TRBV6-2 or TRBV6-3 combines with J gene TRBJ2-3, with D uncertain. The length of the CDR3 is 17 residues. The V and J ends lost 5 bases and 3 bases respectively, with 21 bases between them. Germline assignment: CDR1 MNHEY and CDR2 SVGEGT. The CDR3 is CASSQRRATMETDTQYF. The DNA for the CDR3 is TGTGCCAGCAGTCAAAGACGGGCCACTATGGAGACAGATACGCAGTATTTT.

The chain uses TRBV6-2 or TRBV6-3 and TRBJ2-7, with 8 nucleotides matching TRBD1. Germline V CDR1 and CDR2: MNHEY, SVGEGT. V trimming: 6 bases; J trimming: 7 bases; junction bases outside the gene matches: 11. This CDR3 contains 14 residues. This CDR3 reads CASRPSGQDNEQYF. CDR3 DNA: TGTGCCAGCAGGCCTTCGGGACAGGATAATGAGCAGTACTTC.